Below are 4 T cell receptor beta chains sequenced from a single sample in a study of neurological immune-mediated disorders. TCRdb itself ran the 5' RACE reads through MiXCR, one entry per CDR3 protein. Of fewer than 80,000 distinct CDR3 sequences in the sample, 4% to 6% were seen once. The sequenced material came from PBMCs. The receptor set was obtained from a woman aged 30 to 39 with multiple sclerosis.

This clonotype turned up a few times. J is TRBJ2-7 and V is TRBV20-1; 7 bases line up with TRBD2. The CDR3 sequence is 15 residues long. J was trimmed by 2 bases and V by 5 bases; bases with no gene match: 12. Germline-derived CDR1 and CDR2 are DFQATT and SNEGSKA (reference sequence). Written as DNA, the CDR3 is TGCAGTGCTTCGCCGGGCGGCGGGGGTCCCTACGAGCAGTACTTC. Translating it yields CSASPGGGGPYEQYF.

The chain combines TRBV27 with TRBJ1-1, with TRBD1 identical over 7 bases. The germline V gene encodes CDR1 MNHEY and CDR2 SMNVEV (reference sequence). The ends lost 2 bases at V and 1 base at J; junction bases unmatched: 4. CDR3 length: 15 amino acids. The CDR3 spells CASSLGTVPNTEAFF. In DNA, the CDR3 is TGTGCCAGCAGTTTAGGGACAGTTCCGAACACTGAAGCTTTCTTT.

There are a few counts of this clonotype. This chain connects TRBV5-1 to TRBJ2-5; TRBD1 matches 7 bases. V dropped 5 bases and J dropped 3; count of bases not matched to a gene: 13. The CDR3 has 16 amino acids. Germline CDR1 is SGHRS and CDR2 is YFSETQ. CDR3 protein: CASSLDGTGAKETQYF. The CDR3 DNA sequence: TGCGCCAGCAGTTTAGACGGAACAGGGGCCAAAGAGACCCAGTACTTC.

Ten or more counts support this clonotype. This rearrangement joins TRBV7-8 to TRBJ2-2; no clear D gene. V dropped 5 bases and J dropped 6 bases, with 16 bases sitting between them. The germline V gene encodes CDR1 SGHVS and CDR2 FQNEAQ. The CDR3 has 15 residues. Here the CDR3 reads CASSRRVGSAGELFF. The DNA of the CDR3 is TGTGCCAGCAGCCGCCGAGTGGGCTCGGCCGGGGAGCTGTTTTTT.